Each of the 13 T cell receptor beta chains below was sequenced from the same sample in a study of cytomegalovirus exposure and HLA in healthy donors. PCR used 60 Vbeta primers and 13 Jbeta primers. The data were produced by immunoSEQ multiplex PCR, yet TCRdb's version contains in-frame clones alone and is incomplete. The data show 55,000 to 85,000 clones, with 55% to 75% seen just once and 12% held by the top ten. Material: PBMCs. Source of these receptors: a woman aged 40 to 50 in good health and CMV-seropositive.

The V gene is TRBV5-6, the J gene TRBJ2-3, with D perhaps TRBD1 (6 bases). Germline CDR1 and CDR2: SGHDT and YYEEEE. The V and J ends lost 4 bases and 2 bases respectively, with 11 bases between them. This CDR3 has 14 residues. CDR3 bases: TGTGCCAGCAGCCTAAGGGACACCACAGATACGCAGTATTTT. Protein product: CASSLRDTTDTQYF.

The CDR3 sequence: CASRLAPGETQYF. The CDR3 DNA follows: TGTGCCAGCAGGCTGGCCCCGGGGGAGACCCAGTACTTC. The rearrangement uses TRBV5-4 and TRBJ2-5, with D perhaps TRBD2 (5 bases). Germline CDR1 and CDR2: SGHNT and YYREEE (reference sequence). Trimming removed 5 bases at V and 5 bases at J, with 13 bases between. The CDR3 is 13 amino acids. The full variable domain, with the rest looked up from reference TRBV5-4 and TRBJ2-5, is ETGVTQSPTHLIKTRGQQVTLRCSSQSGHNTVSWYQQALGQGPQFIFQYYREEENGRGNFPPRFSGLQFPNYSSELNVNALELDDSALYLCASRLAPGETQYFGPGTRLLVL.

V usage is TRBV5-1 and J usage is TRBJ1-1, with D uncertain. The germline V and J ends were trimmed by 7 bases and 1 base, with 11 bases remaining between them. The germline CDR1 and CDR2 sequences are SGHRS and YFSETQ. The CDR3 totals 13 residues. This CDR3 reads CASLLDWNTEAFF. For the CDR3, the DNA is TGCGCCAGCCTCCTCGACTGGAACACTGAAGCTTTCTTT.

The chain couples TRBV5-1 to TRBJ2-2; 7 positions match TRBD1. Germline CDR1 reads SGHRS; CDR2 reads YFSETQ. With V trimmed by 7 bases and J by 4 bases, 7 bases remained unmatched. The CDR3 runs to 14 residues. The CDR3 is CASGREGATGELFF. The CDR3 nucleotides read TGCGCCAGCGGCCGTGAGGGGGCCACCGGGGAGCTGTTTTTT.

The V gene is TRBV6-6, the J gene TRBJ2-7, with TRBD2 identical over 7 bases. Germline CDR1 and CDR2: MNHNY and SVGAGI (reference sequence). This CDR3 spans 15 amino acids. V gave up 0 bases and J gave up 4 bases; unmatched junction bases: 6. The CDR3 nucleotides read TGTGCCAGCAGTTACTCGACGGGCGGGGGTTACGAGCAGTACTTC. Translation gives CASSYSTGGGYEQYF.

V gene TRBV7-6 combines with J gene TRBJ2-1, with D perhaps matching TRBD1 (5 bases). The germline V gene encodes CDR1 SGHVS and CDR2 FNYEAQ. CDR3 length: 14 residues. The V and J ends lost 5 bases and 0 bases respectively, with 8 bases between them. The DNA of the CDR3 is TGTGCCAGCAGCGGTGGGGCCTCCTACAATGAGCAGTTCTTC. Translating gives CASSGGASYNEQFF.

V and J are TRBV6-5 and TRBJ2-1, with TRBD2 matching 11 bases. The CDR3 consists of 13 residues. V lost 10 bases and J lost 4; bases outside the gene matches: 3. Germline V CDR1 and CDR2: MNHEY, SVGAGI. The CDR3 loop is CAISSGGYNEQFF. In DNA form, the CDR3 reads TGTGCCATATCTAGCGGGGGGTACAATGAGCAGTTCTTC.

J is TRBJ2-3 and V is TRBV25-1; TRBD2 matches 9 bases. This CDR3 contains 17 residues. The V gene's germline CDR1 is MGHDK and CDR2 SYGVNS. Trimming at V came to 1 base and at J to 0 bases, leaving 5 bases not matched to a gene. The CDR3 DNA reads TGTGCCAGCAGTGAATCGAGAACTAGCGGGAGCACAGATACGCAGTATTTT. Its protein product is CASSESRTSGSTDTQYF.

The chain carries TRBV9 and TRBJ2-5; 9 bases match TRBD2. This CDR3 has 16 residues. Germline CDR1 SGDLS, CDR2 YYNGEE. The V segment lost 4 bases and the J segment 2 bases; nucleotides outside the gene matches: 9. The CDR3 loop is CASSTAGGPGQETQYF. CDR3 DNA: TGTGCCAGCAGCACGGCGGGGGGGCCAGGGCAAGAGACCCAGTACTTC. Variable domain in full (rest from reference TRBV9 and TRBJ2-5): DSGVTQTPKHLITATGQRVTLRCSPRSGDLSVYWYQQSLDQGLQFLIQYYNGEERAKGNILERFSAQQFPDLHSELNLSSLELGDSALYFCASSTAGGPGQETQYFGPGTRLLVL.

The CDR3 region has the DNA TGTGCCAGCAGTGAAAGACAGGACCTTGGTGAGCAGTACTTC. This gives the protein CASSERQDLGEQYF. The rearrangement links TRBV6-1 to TRBJ2-7; D may be TRBD1 (6 bases). This CDR3 has 14 residues. V lost 2 bases to trimming and J lost 7 bases, with 15 bases between them. Germline V gene sequence: CDR1 MNHNS, CDR2 SASEGT.

The CDR3 DNA follows: TGCGCCAGCAGTGACCCATTGACAGGGACTGAAGCTTTCTTT. It specifies CASSDPLTGTEAFF. The chain combines TRBV10-1 with TRBJ1-1; 7 nucleotides align to TRBD1. The CDR3 runs 14 residues. Germline V CDR1 and CDR2: WNHNN, SYGVQD (reference sequence). Unmatched junction bases numbered 6, after V lost 3 bases and J lost 5 bases.

Details on this clone: This same CDR3 is encoded by further DNA sequences in the sample. The chain links TRBV18 to TRBJ2-1; a possible D gene is TRBD2 (5 bases). Trimming pared 2 bases from V and 4 bases from J, leaving 6 bases between. The length of the CDR3 is 13 residues. From germline, CDR1 is KGHSH and CDR2 LQKENI. The CDR3 loop is CASSPGGYNEQFF. In nucleotides, the CDR3 is TGTGCCAGCTCACCAGGAGGTTACAATGAGCAGTTCTTC.

This sequence joins TRBV7-2 and TRBJ1-5, with D possibly TRBD1 on 6 matching bases. The CDR3 is made up of 15 amino acids. Between the trimmed V and J ends, which lost 8 bases and 6 bases, there was a span of 20 bases. Germline CDR1 and CDR2: SGHTA and FQGNSA. The CDR3 DNA sequence: TGTGCCAGCCGTGAGGGGGGGGTCGTTTCTCAGCCCCAGCATTTT. This codes for CASREGGVVSQPQHF.